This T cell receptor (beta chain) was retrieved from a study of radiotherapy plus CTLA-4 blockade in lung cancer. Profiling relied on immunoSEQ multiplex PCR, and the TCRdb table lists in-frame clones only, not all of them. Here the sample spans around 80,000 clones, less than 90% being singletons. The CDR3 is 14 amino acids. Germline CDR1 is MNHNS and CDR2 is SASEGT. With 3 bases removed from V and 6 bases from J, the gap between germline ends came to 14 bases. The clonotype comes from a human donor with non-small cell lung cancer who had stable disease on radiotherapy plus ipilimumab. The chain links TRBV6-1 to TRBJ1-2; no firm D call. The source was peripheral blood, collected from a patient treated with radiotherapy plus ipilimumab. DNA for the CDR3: TGTGCCAGCAGTGAGGTTGGCGGATTCCATGGCTACACCTTC. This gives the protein CASSEVGGFHGYTF.